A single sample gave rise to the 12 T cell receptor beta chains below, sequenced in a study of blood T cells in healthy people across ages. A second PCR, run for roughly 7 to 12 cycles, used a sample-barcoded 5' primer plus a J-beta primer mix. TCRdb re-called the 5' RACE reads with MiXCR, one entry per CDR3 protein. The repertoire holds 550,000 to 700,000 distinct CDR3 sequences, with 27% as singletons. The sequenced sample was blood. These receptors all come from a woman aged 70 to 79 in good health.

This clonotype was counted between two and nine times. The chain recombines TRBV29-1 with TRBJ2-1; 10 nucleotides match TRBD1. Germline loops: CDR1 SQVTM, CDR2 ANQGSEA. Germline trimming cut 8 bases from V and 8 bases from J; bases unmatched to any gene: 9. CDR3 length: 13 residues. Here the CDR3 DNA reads TGCAGCACGCGGACAGGGGGGAGGCATGAGCAGTTCTTC. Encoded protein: CSTRTGGRHEQFF.

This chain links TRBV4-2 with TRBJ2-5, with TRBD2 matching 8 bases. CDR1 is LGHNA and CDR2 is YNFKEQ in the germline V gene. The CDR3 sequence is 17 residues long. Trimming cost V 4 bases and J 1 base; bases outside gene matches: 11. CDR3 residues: CASSLTTSAITQETQYF. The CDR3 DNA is TGTGCCAGCAGCCTAACGACTAGCGCGATTACCCAAGAGACCCAGTACTTC.

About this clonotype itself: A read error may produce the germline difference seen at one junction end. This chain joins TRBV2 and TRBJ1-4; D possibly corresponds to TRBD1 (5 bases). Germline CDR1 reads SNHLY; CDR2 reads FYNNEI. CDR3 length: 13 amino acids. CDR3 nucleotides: TGTGCCAGCAGCGGGACTGGTAATCAAAAACTGTTTTTT. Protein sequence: CASSGTGNQKLFF.

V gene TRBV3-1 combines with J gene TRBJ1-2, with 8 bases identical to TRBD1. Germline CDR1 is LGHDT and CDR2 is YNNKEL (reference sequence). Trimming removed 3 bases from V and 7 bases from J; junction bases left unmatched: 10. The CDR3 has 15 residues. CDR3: CASSQLRTGTSGYTF. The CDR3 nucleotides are TGTGCCAGCAGCCAGCTCAGGACAGGGACGAGTGGCTACACCTTC. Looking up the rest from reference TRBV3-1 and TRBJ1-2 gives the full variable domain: DTAVSQTPKYLVTQMGNDKSIKCEQNLGHDTMYWYKQDSKKFLKIMFSYNNKELIINETVPNRFSPKSPDKAHLNLHINSLELGDSAVYFCASSQLRTGTSGYTFGSGTRLTVV.

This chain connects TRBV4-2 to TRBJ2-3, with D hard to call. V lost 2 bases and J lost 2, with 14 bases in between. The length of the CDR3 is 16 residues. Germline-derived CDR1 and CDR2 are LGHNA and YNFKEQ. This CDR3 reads CASSQTPGQDTDTQYF. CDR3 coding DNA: TGTGCCAGCAGCCAAACCCCGGGCCAGGACACAGATACGCAGTATTTT.

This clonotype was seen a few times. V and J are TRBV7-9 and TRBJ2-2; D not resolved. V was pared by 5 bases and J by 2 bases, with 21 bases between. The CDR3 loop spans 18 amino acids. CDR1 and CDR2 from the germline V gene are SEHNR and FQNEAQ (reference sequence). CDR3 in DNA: TGTGCCAGCAGCACCCCGTTCGTCATGGGCCTTAACACCGGGGAGCTGTTTTTT. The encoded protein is CASSTPFVMGLNTGELFF.

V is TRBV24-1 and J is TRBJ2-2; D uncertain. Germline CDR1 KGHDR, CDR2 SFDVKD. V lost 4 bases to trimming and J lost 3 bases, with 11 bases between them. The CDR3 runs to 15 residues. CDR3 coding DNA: TGTGCCACCAGTGACAGGACGGTGGACACCGGGGAGCTGTTTTTT. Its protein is CATSDRTVDTGELFF.

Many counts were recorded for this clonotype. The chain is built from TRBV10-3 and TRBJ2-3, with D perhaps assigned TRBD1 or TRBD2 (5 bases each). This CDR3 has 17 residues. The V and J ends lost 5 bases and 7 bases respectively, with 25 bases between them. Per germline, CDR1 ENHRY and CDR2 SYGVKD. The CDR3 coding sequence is TGTGCCATCAGTAGAACAGGAGGCGAGGCATTCTTTTATACGCAGTATTTT. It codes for CAISRTGGEAFFYTQYF.

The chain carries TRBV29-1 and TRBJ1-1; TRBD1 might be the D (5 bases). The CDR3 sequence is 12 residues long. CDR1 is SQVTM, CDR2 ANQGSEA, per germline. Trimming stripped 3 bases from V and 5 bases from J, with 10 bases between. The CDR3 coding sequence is TGCAGCGTTGACAGGGATCGGACTGAAGCTTTCTTT. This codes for CSVDRDRTEAFF.

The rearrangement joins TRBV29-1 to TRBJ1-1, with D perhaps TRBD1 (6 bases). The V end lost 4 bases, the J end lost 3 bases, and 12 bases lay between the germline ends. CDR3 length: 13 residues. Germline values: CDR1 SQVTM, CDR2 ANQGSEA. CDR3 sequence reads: CSVVNGGDTEAFF. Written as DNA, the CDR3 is TGCAGCGTTGTGAACGGGGGCGACACTGAAGCTTTCTTT.

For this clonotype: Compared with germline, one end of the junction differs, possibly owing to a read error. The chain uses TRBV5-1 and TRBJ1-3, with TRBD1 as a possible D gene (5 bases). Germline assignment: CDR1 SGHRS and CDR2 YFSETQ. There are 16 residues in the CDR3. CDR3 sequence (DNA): TGCGCCAGCAGCCCCAACCTTGGGGCGCCTGGAAACGCCATATATTTT. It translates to CASSPNLGAPGNAIYF.

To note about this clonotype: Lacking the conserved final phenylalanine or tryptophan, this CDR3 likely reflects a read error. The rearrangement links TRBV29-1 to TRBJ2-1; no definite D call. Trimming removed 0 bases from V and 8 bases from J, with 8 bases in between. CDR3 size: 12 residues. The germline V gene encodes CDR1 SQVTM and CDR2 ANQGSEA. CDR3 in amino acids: CSVEDPRDEQFL. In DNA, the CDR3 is TGCAGCGTTGAAGATCCCCGGGATGAGCAGTTCCTC.